These 22 T cell receptor beta chains were all obtained from the same sample, sequenced in a study of T cells expressing NK-cell markers (TCRdb year 2020). Library preparation used 5' RACE. Sequencing was performed on an Illumina HiSeq 2000. TCRdb reprocessed the raw reads; every CDR3 protein sequence is a single record, and DNA is not supplied. The table held for this sample gives hundreds of thousands of distinct CDR3 sequences. The ten largest account for 6% to 8% of the sample. The sequencing sample was made of blood T cells: a sorted CD56 or NKG2C T cell subset, CD4+ or CD8+ T cells, or bulk PBMC T cells (not recorded which). These receptor sequences come from a woman aged 18-69 years in good health.

V usage is TRBV7-7 and J usage is TRBJ2-5; the TCRdb call, TRBD1, lacks DNA for checking. Germline V gene lookup returns CDR1 SSHAT and CDR2 FNYEAQ (reference sequence). The CDR3 has 14 residues. The CDR3 sequence: CASSQGQATETQYF. Based on the CDR3 plus reference TRBV7-7 and TRBJ2-5, the full variable domain is GAGVSQSPRYKVTKRGQDVTLRCDPISSHATLYWYQQALGQGPEFLTYFNYEAQPDKSGLPSDRFSAERPEGSISTLTIQRTEQRDSAMYRCASSQGQATETQYFGPGTRLLVL.

The chain carries TRBV3-1 and TRBJ1-3. Germline CDR1 and CDR2: LGHDT and YNNKEL (reference sequence). The CDR3 totals 16 residues. CDR3 region: CASSLLPTGNGNTIYF.

The chain links TRBV7-9 to TRBJ2-3; there is no DNA to check the TCRdb D call of TRBD1. There are 16 residues in the CDR3. Germline V gives CDR1 SEHNR, CDR2 FQNEAQ (reference sequence). CDR3 in amino acids: CASSPSPPGFGDTQYF. Together with reference TRBV7-9 and TRBJ2-3, the CDR3 gives the full variable domain: DTGVSQNPRHKITKRGQNVTFRCDPISEHNRLYWYRQTLGQGPEFLTYFQNEAQLEKSRLLSDRFSAERPKGSFSTLEIQRTEQGDSAMYLCASSPSPPGFGDTQYFGPGTRLTVL.

The chain couples TRBV19 to TRBJ2-1. Germline loops: CDR1 LNHDA, CDR2 SQIVND (reference sequence). The CDR3 contains 15 residues. The CDR3 reads CASRVTKLAYNEQFF.

The CDR3 reads CSVETSRAGELFF. The gene calls are TRBV29-1 and TRBJ2-2. The germline V gene has CDR1 SQVTM and CDR2 ANQGSEA. This CDR3 region has 13 residues.

The chain is built from TRBV5-1 and TRBJ2-2; TCRdb's assignment of TRBD1 cannot be checked, as there is no DNA. The germline V gene has CDR1 SGHRS and CDR2 YFSETQ. This CDR3 region has 14 residues. The CDR3 loop is CASSRQGRTGELFF. The full variable domain, with the rest looked up from reference TRBV5-1 and TRBJ2-2, is KAGVTQTPRYLIKTRGQQVTLSCSPISGHRSVSWYQQTPGQGLQFLFEYFSETQRNKGNFPGRFSGRQFSNSRSEMNVSTLELGDSALYLCASSRQGRTGELFFGEGSRLTVL.

The chain joins TRBV29-1 to TRBJ2-7; TCRdb's assignment of TRBD2 cannot be checked, as there is no DNA. CDR3 length: 13 residues. The germline V gene has CDR1 SQVTM and CDR2 ANQGSEA. The chain's CDR3 is CSVQREPPYEQYF.

The rearrangement links TRBV7-9 to TRBJ2-2; the TCRdb D gene call, TRBD1, has no DNA to confirm it. The CDR3 loop spans 14 amino acids. Germline loops: CDR1 SEHNR, CDR2 FQNEAQ (reference sequence). The CDR3 is CASSRYDSTGELFF.

The gene calls are TRBV12-3 or TRBV12-4 and TRBJ1-2. This CDR3 region has 15 residues. CDR3 residues: CASSLGEGPNYGYTF.

The chain is built from TRBV9 and TRBJ2-6. From germline, CDR1 is SGDLS and CDR2 YYNGEE. This CDR3 contains 17 residues. CDR3: CASSVRVGTSGANVLTF.

The chain has TRBV5-1 and TRBJ2-5; TCRdb proposes TRBD1, but this gene call is untestable without DNA. Germline-derived CDR1 and CDR2 are SGHRS and YFSETQ. The length of the CDR3 is 14 residues. The CDR3: CASSLESGVETQYF.

The chain joins TRBV12-3 or TRBV12-4 to TRBJ2-3; lacking DNA, the TRBD1 call made by TCRdb goes unchecked. The CDR3 spans 14 residues. This chain's CDR3 is CASSSPPPLDTQYF.

This chain links TRBV5-1 with TRBJ1-1; TCRdb returns TRBD1, unconfirmable since there is no DNA. The CDR3 covers 15 residues. The germline CDR1 and CDR2 sequences are SGHRS and YFSETQ. This CDR3 is CASSWQGGRNTEAFF.

The chain's CDR3 is CASSRRLATYNEQFF. The J gene is TRBJ2-1, the V gene TRBV3-1; the D call of TRBD2 rests on TCRdb alone, since no DNA is present to check it. This CDR3 contains 15 residues. Germline assignment: CDR1 LGHDT and CDR2 YNNKEL (reference sequence).

This chain uses TRBV29-1 with TRBJ2-7; without DNA, the TCRdb call of TRBD2 cannot be checked. The CDR3 extends over 14 amino acids. Germline V CDR1 and CDR2: SQVTM, ANQGSEA. The CDR3 reads CSVEVGLAVYEQYF.

The genes are TRBV5-4 and TRBJ2-1; TCRdb selects TRBD1, and the lack of DNA leaves this call unchecked. The CDR3 covers 15 residues. CDR1 SGHNT and CDR2 YYREEE come from the germline V gene (reference sequence). This chain's CDR3 is CASSEFGTTYNEQFF. The variable domain in full, completed from reference TRBV5-4 and TRBJ2-1, reads ETGVTQSPTHLIKTRGQQVTLRCSSQSGHNTVSWYQQALGQGPQFIFQYYREEENGRGNFPPRFSGLQFPNYSSELNVNALELDDSALYLCASSEFGTTYNEQFFGPGTRLTVL.

The genes are TRBV5-4 and TRBJ2-3; checking the TCRdb D call of TRBD2 is not possible without DNA. Germline-derived CDR1 and CDR2 are SGHNT and YYREEE (reference sequence). CDR3 size: 16 residues. The CDR3 sequence: CASSNSGGRGTDTQYF.

The chain has TRBV12-3 or TRBV12-4 and TRBJ2-6; TCRdb's assignment of TRBD2 cannot be checked, as there is no DNA. This CDR3 has 17 residues. This chain's CDR3 is CASSPPGLNSGANVLTF.

The J gene is TRBJ2-3, the V gene TRBV4-3. The CDR3 spans 15 residues. Germline V gives CDR1 LGHNA, CDR2 YSLEER. The CDR3 sequence is CASSQRRTSTDTQYF.

The J gene is TRBJ1-1, the V gene TRBV6-5. The germline V gene has CDR1 MNHEY and CDR2 SVGAGI. This CDR3 comprises 15 residues. The CDR3 here is CASSYSTRGFTEAFF.

J is TRBJ1-5 and V is TRBV4-1; TCRdb designates TRBD1, a call that cannot be tested without DNA. The CDR3 runs to 14 residues. CDR1 is MGHRA, CDR2 YSYEKL, per germline. The CDR3 loop is CASSQGDRYQPQHF.

CDR3 in amino acids: CASSQVVSWPEAFF. The chain joins TRBV4-2 to TRBJ1-1. CDR3 length: 14 residues. Germline V gene lookup returns CDR1 LGHNA and CDR2 YNFKEQ.